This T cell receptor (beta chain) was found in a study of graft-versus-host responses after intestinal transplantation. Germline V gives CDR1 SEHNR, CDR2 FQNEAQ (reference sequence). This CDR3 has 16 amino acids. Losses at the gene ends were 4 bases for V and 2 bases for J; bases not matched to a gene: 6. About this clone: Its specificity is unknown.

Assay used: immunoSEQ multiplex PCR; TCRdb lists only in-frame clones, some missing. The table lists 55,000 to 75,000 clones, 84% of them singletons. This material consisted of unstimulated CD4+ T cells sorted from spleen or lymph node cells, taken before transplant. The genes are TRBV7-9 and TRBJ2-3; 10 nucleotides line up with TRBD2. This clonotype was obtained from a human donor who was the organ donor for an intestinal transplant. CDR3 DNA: TGTGCCAGCAGCTCCATAGCGGGGGGTTACACAGATACGCAGTATTTT. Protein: CASSSIAGGYTDTQYF. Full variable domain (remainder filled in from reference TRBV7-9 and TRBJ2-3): DTGVSQNPRHKITKRGQNVTFRCDPISEHNRLYWYRQTLGQGPEFLTYFQNEAQLEKSRLLSDRFSAERPKGSFSTLEIQRTEQGDSAMYLCASSSIAGGYTDTQYFGPGTRLTVL.